The T cell receptor (beta chain) under discussion was sequenced for a study of blood T cell repertoires in COVID-19. About the study: COVID-19 samples collected from the United States, Italy and Spain covered acute and convalescent phases.

This CDR3 region has 16 residues. Germline V gene data show CDR1 as MNHEY and CDR2 as SVGAGI. The V gene end was trimmed by 2 bases and the J gene end by 6 bases; junction bases not matched to a gene: 8. How the authors handled the data: Estimation of nucleated cell counts was performed using reference gene primer amplification. TCRdb keeps only in-frame clones here, not all; method: immunoSEQ multiplex PCR. V and J calls and clone size are given by that table; D and trimming were obtained from the DNA. The repertoire holds 200,000 to 300,000 clones, about 89% seen once, with about 1.6% in the top ten.

V usage is TRBV6-5 and J usage is TRBJ2-3; TRBD2 aligns across 10 bases. The sequenced material came from peripheral blood. The TCR was taken from a woman aged 40 to 50 who had recovered from COVID-19. In nucleotides, the CDR3 is TGTGCCAGCAGTTACCGAGCGGGGGGGGCCCGGGATACGCAGTATTTT. This codes for CASSYRAGGARDTQYF.